Each of the 12 T cell receptor beta chains below was sequenced from the same sample in a study of cytomegalovirus exposure and HLA in healthy donors. This PCR relied on a set of 60 Vbeta primers and 13 Jbeta primers. Libraries were prepared by immunoSEQ multiplex PCR; TCRdb keeps only in-frame clonotypes and omits some of them. Of roughly 68,000 clones in the sample, 65% to 70% were seen once. The sequenced sample consisted of PBMCs. The receptors were gathered from a man in his forties in good health and CMV-seropositive.

The chain recombines TRBV14 with TRBJ2-3; D call uncertain. Germline-derived CDR1 and CDR2 are SGHDN and FVKESK. CDR3 length: 14 residues. The ends were cut back, 0 bases at V and 6 bases at J, with 10 bases in the middle. The CDR3 sequence: CASSQDQVQDTQYF. CDR3 DNA sequence: TGTGCCAGCAGCCAAGACCAGGTCCAGGATACGCAGTATTTT.

This clone appeared a few times. V and J are TRBV6-1 and TRBJ2-7, with 10 bases aligning to TRBD2. The CDR3 is 14 amino acids. CDR1 and CDR2 from the germline V gene are MNHNS and SASEGT. V dropped 6 bases and J dropped 4; count of bases not matched to a gene: 6. The CDR3 loop is CASRSPGLAYEQYF. The CDR3 DNA reads TGTGCCAGCAGATCCCCGGGACTAGCGTACGAGCAGTACTTC.

J is TRBJ2-3 and V is TRBV27; D might be TRBD1 (5 bases). The CDR3 contains 14 residues. Trimming shortened V by 3 bases and J by 4 bases, and 11 bases separated the two germline ends. Germline CDR1 MNHEY, CDR2 SMNVEV (reference sequence). The CDR3 here is CASSLRTGSDTQYF. The CDR3 nucleotides read TGTGCCAGCAGTTTGCGTACAGGATCAGATACGCAGTATTTT.

The chain is built from TRBV4-1 and TRBJ1-5, with unresolved D. CDR1 and CDR2 (germline): MGHRA, YSYEKL. The CDR3 has 16 residues. Deletions cut 0 bases from V and 5 bases from J, with 14 bases between. In DNA, the CDR3 is TGCGCCAGCAGCCAAGATTCCTCTAGGGAGTATCAGCCCCAGCATTTT. Its translation is CASSQDSSREYQPQHF.

The chain couples TRBV5-1 to TRBJ2-5; 12 positions agree with TRBD2. After removal of 2 bases from V and 5 bases from J, the junction contained 10 bases not matched to a gene. The CDR3 is made up of 17 amino acids. CDR1 and CDR2 from the germline V gene are SGHRS and YFSETQ. This CDR3 is CASSFSTSGGFTETQYF. Here the CDR3 DNA reads TGCGCCAGCAGCTTTTCTACTAGCGGGGGGTTCACGGAGACCCAGTACTTC.

The rearrangement uses TRBV7-2 and TRBJ2-7; 12 positions agree with TRBD2. Germline V gene lookup returns CDR1 SGHTA and CDR2 FQGNSA. The CDR3 length is 16 residues. Unmatched junction bases numbered 7, after V lost 2 bases and J lost 5 bases. CDR3 DNA sequence: TGTGCCAGCAGCTTACCTTCTAGCGGGGGGGTCCACGAGCAGTACTTC. Translated: CASSLPSSGGVHEQYF.

The V gene is TRBV2, the J gene TRBJ1-2; 7 nucleotides match TRBD1. The CDR3 totals 13 residues. CDR1 is SNHLY, CDR2 FYNNEI, per germline. V trimming: 4 bases; J trimming: 3 bases; junction bases outside the gene matches: 2. The CDR3 is CASSAGGDYGYTF. CDR3 DNA: TGTGCCAGCAGTGCAGGGGGAGACTATGGCTACACCTTC.

The chain uses TRBV6-6 and TRBJ1-2; D remains unclear. The CDR3 sequence is 15 residues long. Trimming removed 2 bases from V and 8 bases from J, with 18 bases in between. Germline CDR1 MNHNY, CDR2 SVGAGI (reference sequence). The CDR3 loop is CASSYPAGRVSGYTF. In nucleotides, the CDR3 is TGTGCCAGCAGTTACCCTGCGGGGAGGGTAAGCGGCTACACCTTC.

This chain links TRBV6-5 with TRBJ2-7, with TRBD1 matching 7 bases. Unmatched junction bases numbered 9, after V lost 7 bases and J lost 0 bases. The germline CDR1 and CDR2 sequences are MNHEY and SVGAGI. This CDR3 has 15 amino acids. The CDR3 here is CASTRDSATSYEQYF. The CDR3, as DNA: TGTGCCAGCACTCGGGACAGCGCGACCTCCTACGAGCAGTACTTC.

The rearrangement links TRBV28 to TRBJ1-1; no clear D gene. CDR1 is MDHEN, CDR2 SYDVKM, per germline. The CDR3 consists of 12 residues. V lost 8 bases and J 0 bases, leaving 7 bases between the germline ends. CDR3 amino acids: CASGSMNTEAFF. CDR3 in DNA: TGTGCCAGCGGGAGCATGAACACTGAAGCTTTCTTT.

V gene TRBV30 combines with J gene TRBJ2-5; TRBD1 aligns across 9 bases. Gene TRBJ2-7 matches the end of the DNA better, so the J call may be wrong. This CDR3 region has 13 residues. Germline V gene sequence: CDR1 GTSNPN, CDR2 SVGIG (reference sequence). The CDR3 here is CAWGTGSSYEQYF. CDR3 nucleotide sequence: TGTGCCTGGGGGACAGGGAGCTCCTACGAGCAGTACTTC.

The chain joins TRBV6-6 to TRBJ2-7; no clear D gene. CDR3 length: 15 residues. V shed 0 bases and J shed 3 bases, with 12 bases lying between them. In germline, CDR1 is MNHNY, CDR2 SVGAGI (reference sequence). The CDR3 DNA reads TGTGCCAGCAGTTACTCTGGTCAACGCGGCTACGAGCAGTACTTC. This translates into CASSYSGQRGYEQYF.